The entry that follows covers one TCR beta chain sequence. Its matching antigen is unknown. The data were obtained in a study of a mutant IDH1 vaccine in newly diagnosed glioma. Whole-study context: Patients' prior therapy spanned radiotherapy, temozolomide, or both; most underwent both.

CDR1 is SGHDT, CDR2 YYEEEE, per germline. With 0 bases removed from V and 2 bases from J, the gap between germline ends came to 15 bases. The CDR3 is 16 residues long. Documented time point: baseline, week 1 (first vaccination visit). Treatment specified: pre-vaccination baseline after standard-of-care therapy. New astrocytomas of WHO grade 3 or 4 that were IDH1-mutant and ATRX-lost were found in the donors. Profiling relied on immunoSEQ multiplex PCR, and the TCRdb table lists in-frame clones only, not all of them. Of about 32,000 clones in the sample, over 75% were seen once. Study-level findings and limits: Apparently, pseudoprogression bore no relation to changes among the top peripheral T cell clonotypes.

The sequence came from a man aged 25 to 40 with glioma. The chain recombines TRBV5-6 with TRBJ2-7, with D possibly TRBD1 on 5 matching bases. This specimen consisted of PBMCs, obtained from a glioma patient treated with radiotherapy, temozolomide or both. This chain's CDR3 is CASSLVRAVGPYEQYF. CDR3 DNA sequence: TGTGCCAGCAGCTTGGTAAGGGCAGTGGGGCCCTACGAGCAGTACTTC.